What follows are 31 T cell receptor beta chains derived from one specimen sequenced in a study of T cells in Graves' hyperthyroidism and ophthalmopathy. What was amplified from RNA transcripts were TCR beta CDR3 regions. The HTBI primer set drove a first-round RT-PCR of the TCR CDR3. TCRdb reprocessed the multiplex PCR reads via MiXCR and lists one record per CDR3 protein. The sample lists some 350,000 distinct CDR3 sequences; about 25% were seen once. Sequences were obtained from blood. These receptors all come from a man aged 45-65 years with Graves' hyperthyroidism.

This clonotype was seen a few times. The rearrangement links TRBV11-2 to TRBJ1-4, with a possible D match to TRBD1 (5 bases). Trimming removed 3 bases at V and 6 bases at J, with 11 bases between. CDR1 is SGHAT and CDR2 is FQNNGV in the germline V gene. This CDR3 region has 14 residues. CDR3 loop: CASSLGWGYEKLFF. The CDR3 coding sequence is TGTGCCAGCAGCTTGGGTTGGGGGTATGAAAAACTGTTTTTT.

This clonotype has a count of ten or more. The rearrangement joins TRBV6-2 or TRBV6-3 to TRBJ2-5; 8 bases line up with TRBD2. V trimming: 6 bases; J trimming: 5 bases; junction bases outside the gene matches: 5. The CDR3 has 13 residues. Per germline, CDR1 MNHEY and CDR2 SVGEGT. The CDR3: CASRPGLVETQYF. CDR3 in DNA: TGTGCCAGCAGGCCGGGACTAGTTGAGACCCAGTACTTC.

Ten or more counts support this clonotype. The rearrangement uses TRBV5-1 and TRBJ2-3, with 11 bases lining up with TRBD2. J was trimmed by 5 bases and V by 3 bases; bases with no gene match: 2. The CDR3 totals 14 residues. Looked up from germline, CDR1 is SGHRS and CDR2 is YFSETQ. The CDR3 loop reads CASSSGLAGDTQYF. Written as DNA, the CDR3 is TGCGCCAGCAGCTCTGGACTAGCGGGAGATACGCAGTATTTT.

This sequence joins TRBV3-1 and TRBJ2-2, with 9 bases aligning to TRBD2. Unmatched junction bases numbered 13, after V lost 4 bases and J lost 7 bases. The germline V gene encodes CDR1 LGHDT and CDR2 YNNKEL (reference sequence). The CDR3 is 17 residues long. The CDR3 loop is CASSPTAGLAVVGELFF. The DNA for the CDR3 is TGTGCCAGCAGCCCTACCGCGGGACTAGCCGTTGTCGGGGAGCTGTTTTTT. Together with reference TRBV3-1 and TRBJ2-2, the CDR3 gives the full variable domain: DTAVSQTPKYLVTQMGNDKSIKCEQNLGHDTMYWYKQDSKKFLKIMFSYNNKELIINETVPNRFSPKSPDKAHLNLHINSLELGDSAVYFCASSPTAGLAVVGELFFGEGSRLTVL.

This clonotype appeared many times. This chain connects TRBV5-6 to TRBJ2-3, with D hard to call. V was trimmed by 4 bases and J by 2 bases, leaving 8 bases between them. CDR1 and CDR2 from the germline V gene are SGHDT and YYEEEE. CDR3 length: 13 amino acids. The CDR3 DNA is TGTGCCAGCAGCCACCGGCTCACAGATACGCAGTATTTT. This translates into CASSHRLTDTQYF.

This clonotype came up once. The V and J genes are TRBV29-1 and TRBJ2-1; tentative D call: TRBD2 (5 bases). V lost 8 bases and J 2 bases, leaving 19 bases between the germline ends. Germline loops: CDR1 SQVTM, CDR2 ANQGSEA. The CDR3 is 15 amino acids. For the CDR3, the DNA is TGCAGCTTCACGGGCCTAGCAACTGCCTACAATGAGCAGTTCTTC. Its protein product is CSFTGLATAYNEQFF.

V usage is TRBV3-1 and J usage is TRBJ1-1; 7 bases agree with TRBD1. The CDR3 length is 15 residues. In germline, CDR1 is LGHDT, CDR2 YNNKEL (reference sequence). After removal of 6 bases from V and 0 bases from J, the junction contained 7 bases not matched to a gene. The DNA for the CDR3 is TGTGCCAGCAGTAGAGGGGACAGCCTGAACACTGAAGCTTTCTTT. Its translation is CASSRGDSLNTEAFF.

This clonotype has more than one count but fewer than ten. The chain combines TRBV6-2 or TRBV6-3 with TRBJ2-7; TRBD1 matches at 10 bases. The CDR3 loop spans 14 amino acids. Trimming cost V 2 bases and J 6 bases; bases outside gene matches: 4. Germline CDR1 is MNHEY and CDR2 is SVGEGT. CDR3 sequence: CASSYLRTGGEQYF. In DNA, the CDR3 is TGTGCCAGCAGTTACCTCAGGACAGGGGGCGAGCAGTACTTC.

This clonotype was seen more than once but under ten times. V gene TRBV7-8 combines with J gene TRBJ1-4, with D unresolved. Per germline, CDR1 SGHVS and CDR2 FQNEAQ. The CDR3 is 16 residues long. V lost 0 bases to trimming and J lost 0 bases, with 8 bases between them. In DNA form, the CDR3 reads TGTGCCAGCAGCTTAGCGCGTGGGGCAACTAATGAAAAACTGTTTTTT. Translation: CASSLARGATNEKLFF.

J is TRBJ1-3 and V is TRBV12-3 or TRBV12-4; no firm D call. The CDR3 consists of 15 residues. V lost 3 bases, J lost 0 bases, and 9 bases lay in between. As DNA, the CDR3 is TGTGCCAGCAGTTTGTCCACTTTCTCTGGAAACACCATATATTTT. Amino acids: CASSLSTFSGNTIYF.

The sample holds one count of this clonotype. CDR3 in amino acids: CASSLQGGAGVGQPQHF. Written as DNA, the CDR3 is TGTGCCAGCAGCCTACAGGGGGGAGCGGGGGTAGGTCAGCCCCAGCATTTT. The rearrangement joins TRBV6-2 or TRBV6-3 to TRBJ1-5; 8 nucleotides align to TRBD1. Trimming took 6 bases from V and 6 from J; bases not matched to a gene: 16. Germline assignment: CDR1 MNHEY and CDR2 SVGEGT. The CDR3 has 17 amino acids.

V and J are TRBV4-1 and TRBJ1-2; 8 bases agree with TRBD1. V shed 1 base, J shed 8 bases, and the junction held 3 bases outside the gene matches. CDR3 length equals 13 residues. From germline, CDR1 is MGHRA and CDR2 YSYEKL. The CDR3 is CASSQATGEGYTF. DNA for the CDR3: TGCGCCAGCAGCCAAGCGACAGGGGAAGGCTACACCTTC.

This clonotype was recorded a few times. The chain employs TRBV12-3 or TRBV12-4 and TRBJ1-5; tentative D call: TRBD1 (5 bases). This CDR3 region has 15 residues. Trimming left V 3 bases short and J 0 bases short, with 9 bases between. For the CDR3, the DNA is TGTGCCAGCAGTTTGTCCAGGGATAGCAATCAGCCCCAGCATTTT. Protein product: CASSLSRDSNQPQHF.

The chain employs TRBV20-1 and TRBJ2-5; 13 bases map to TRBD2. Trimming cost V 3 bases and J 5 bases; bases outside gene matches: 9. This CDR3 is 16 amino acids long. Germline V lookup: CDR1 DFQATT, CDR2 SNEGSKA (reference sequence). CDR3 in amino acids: CSASSRTSGSGETQYF. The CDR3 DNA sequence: TGCAGTGCTAGCAGTCGGACTAGCGGGAGTGGGGAGACCCAGTACTTC.

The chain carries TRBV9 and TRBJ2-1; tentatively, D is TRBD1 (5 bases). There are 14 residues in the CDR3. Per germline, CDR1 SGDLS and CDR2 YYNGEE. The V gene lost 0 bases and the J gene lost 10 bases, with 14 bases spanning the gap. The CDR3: CASSVEGREREQFF. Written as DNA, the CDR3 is TGTGCCAGCAGCGTAGAGGGCAGGGAACGCGAGCAGTTCTTC.

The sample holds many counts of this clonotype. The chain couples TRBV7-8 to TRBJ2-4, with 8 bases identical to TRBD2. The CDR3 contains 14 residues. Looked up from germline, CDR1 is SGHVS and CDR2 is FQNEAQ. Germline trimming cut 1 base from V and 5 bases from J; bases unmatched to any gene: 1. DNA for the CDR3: TGTGCCAGCAGCTTAGAACTAGCGGAAAACATTCAGTACTTC. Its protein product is CASSLELAENIQYF.

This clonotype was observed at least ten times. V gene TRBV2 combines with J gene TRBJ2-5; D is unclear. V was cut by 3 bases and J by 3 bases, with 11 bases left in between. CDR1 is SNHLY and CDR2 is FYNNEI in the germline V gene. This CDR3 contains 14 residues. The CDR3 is CASSEGSREETQYF. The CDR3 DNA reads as TGTGCCAGCAGTGAGGGGTCTCGGGAAGAGACCCAGTACTTC.

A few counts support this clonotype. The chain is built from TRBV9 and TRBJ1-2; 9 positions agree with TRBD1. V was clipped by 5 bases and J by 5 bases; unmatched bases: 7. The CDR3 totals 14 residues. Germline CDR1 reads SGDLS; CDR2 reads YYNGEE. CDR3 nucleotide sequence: TGTGCCAGCAGTTCCACAGGGGGCGCGTATGGCTACACCTTC. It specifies CASSSTGGAYGYTF.

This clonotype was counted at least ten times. The chain's CDR3 is CASRRQGYGYTF. The CDR3 nucleotides read TGTGCCAGCAGGAGACAGGGTTATGGCTACACCTTC. V gene TRBV28 combines with J gene TRBJ1-2, with TRBD1 identical over 7 bases. The CDR3 loop spans 12 amino acids. CDR1 is MDHEN and CDR2 is SYDVKM in the germline V gene. Trimming at V came to 6 bases and at J to 5 bases, leaving 3 bases not matched to a gene.

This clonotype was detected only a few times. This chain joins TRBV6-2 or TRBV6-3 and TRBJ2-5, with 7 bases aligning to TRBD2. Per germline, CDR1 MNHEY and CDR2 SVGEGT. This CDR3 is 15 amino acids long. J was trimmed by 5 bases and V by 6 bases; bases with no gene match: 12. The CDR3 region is CASRPGLTPRETQYF. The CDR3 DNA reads TGTGCCAGCAGACCGGGACTAACCCCACGGGAGACCCAGTACTTC.

CDR3 amino acids: CASSYSRTGELFF. The CDR3, as DNA: TGTGCCAGCAGTTACTCTAGAACCGGGGAGCTGTTTTTT. The chain employs TRBV6-5 and TRBJ2-2; no firm D call. The CDR3 is made up of 13 amino acids. V was clipped by 0 bases and J by 5 bases, with 4 bases between them. Germline assignment: CDR1 MNHEY and CDR2 SVGAGI.

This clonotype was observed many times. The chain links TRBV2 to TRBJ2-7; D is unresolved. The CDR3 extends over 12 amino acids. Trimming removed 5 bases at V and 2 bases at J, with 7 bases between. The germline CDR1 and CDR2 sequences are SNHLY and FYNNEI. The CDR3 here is CASSTPPYEQYF. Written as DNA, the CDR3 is TGTGCCAGCAGTACCCCCCCCTACGAGCAGTACTTC. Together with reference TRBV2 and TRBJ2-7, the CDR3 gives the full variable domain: EPEVTQTPSHQVTQMGQEVILRCVPISNHLYFYWYRQILGQKVEFLVSFYNNEISEKSEIFDDQFSVERPDGSNFTLKIRSTKLEDSAMYFCASSTPPYEQYFGPGTRLTVT.

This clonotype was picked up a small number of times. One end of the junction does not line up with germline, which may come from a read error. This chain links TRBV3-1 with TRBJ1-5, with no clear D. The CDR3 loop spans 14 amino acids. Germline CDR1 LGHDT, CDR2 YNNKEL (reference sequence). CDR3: CASSQEGKPQLQHF. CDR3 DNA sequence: TGTGCCAGCAGCCAAGAGGGGAAACCTCAGCTCCAGCATTTT.

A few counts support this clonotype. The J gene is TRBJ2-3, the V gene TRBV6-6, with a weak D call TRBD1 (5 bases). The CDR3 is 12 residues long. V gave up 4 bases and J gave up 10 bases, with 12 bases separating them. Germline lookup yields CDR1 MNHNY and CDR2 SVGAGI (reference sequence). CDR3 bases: TGTGCCAGCAGTTCCTCGACAGACGCGCAGTATTTT. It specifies CASSSSTDAQYF.

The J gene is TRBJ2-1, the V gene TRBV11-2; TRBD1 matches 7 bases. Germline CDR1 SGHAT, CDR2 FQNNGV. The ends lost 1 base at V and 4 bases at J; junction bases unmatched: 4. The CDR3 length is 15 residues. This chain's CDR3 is CASSLVGDRYNEQFF. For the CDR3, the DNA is TGTGCCAGCAGCTTAGTGGGGGACAGATACAATGAGCAGTTCTTC.

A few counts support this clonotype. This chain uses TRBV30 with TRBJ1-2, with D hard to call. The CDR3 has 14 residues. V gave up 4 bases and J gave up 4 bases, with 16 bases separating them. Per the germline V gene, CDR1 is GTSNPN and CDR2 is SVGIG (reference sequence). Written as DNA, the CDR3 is TGTGCCTGGATTTCACCGGGAACACTCTATGGCTACACCTTC. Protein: CAWISPGTLYGYTF.

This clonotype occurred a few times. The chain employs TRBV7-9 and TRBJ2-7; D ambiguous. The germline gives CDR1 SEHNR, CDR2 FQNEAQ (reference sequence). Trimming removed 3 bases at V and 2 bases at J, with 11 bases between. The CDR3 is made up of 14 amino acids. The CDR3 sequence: CASSLSTPPYEQYF. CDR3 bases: TGTGCCAGCAGCTTGAGCACGCCCCCCTACGAGCAGTACTTC.

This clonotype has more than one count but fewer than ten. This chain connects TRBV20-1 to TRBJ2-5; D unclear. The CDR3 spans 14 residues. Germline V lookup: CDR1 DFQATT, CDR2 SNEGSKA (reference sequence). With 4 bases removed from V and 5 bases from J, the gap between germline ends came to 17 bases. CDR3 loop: CSAIPPRGVETQYF. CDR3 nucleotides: TGCAGTGCTATCCCCCCTCGAGGTGTGGAGACCCAGTACTTC.

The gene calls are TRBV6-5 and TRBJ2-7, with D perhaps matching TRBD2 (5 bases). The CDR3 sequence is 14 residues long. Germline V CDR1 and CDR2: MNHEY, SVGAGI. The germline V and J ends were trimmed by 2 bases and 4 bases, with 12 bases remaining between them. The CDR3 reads CASSYGTTGYEQYF. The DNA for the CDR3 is TGTGCCAGCAGTTACGGAACAACGGGGTACGAGCAGTACTTC.

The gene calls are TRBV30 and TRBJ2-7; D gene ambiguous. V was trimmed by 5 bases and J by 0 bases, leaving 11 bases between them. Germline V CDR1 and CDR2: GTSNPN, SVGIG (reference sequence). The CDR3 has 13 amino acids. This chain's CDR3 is CAWELGRSYEQYF. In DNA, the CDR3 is TGTGCCTGGGAACTGGGCCGCTCCTACGAGCAGTACTTC.

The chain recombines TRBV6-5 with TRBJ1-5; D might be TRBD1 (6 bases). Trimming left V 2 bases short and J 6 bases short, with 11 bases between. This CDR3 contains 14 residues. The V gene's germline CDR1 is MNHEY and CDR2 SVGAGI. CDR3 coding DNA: TGTGCCAGCAGTTACGGAAGGGACACTCAGCCCCAGCATTTT. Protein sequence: CASSYGRDTQPQHF.